A single sample is the source of the 10 T cell receptor beta chains below, sequenced in a study of T-cell reconstitution after alpha-beta-depleted transplantation in children. TCRbeta library preparation incorporated unique molecular identifiers. Each CDR3 protein gets one entry after TCRdb re-called the PCR reads with MiXCR. Of 500,000 to 750,000 distinct CDR3 sequences detected, 10% to 15% appear once; the ten largest clones hold about 2%. The material was PBMCs, mostly from graft donor cells, obtained 360 days after TCRalphabeta/CD19-depleted stem cell transplant. The receptors shown here come from a male patient aged 5 to 17 who had a stem cell transplant for acute myeloid leukemia, so the T cells may come from the graft donor.

J is TRBJ2-1 and V is TRBV7-6; 15 bases map to TRBD2. V was clipped by 1 base and J by 3 bases; unmatched bases: 7. CDR3 size: 19 residues. Germline V CDR1 and CDR2: SGHVS, FNYEAQ. The CDR3 nucleotides read TGTGCCAGCAGCTTAGAGGAGGGGACTAGCGGGAGGATCTACAATGAGCAGTTCTTC. Its translation: CASSLEEGTSGRIYNEQFF.

This clonotype has just a few counts. The chain carries TRBV6-2 or TRBV6-3 and TRBJ1-1; D uncertain. V was shortened by 2 bases and J by 2 bases, with 9 bases between the two germline ends. Germline V lookup: CDR1 MNHEY, CDR2 SVGEGT. CDR3 length: 14 residues. The chain's CDR3 is CASSYRGSNTEAFF. The CDR3 nucleotides read TGTGCCAGCAGTTACCGTGGCAGCAACACTGAAGCTTTCTTT.

This clonotype was seen only a few times. The V and J genes are TRBV5-1 and TRBJ2-5; D is perhaps TRBD1 (5 bases). The germline V and J ends were trimmed by 2 bases and 6 bases, with 14 bases remaining between them. Germline V gene data show CDR1 as SGHRS and CDR2 as YFSETQ. This CDR3 comprises 14 residues. Written as DNA, the CDR3 is TGCGCCAGCAGCTTACTCCAGGGCTTACAGACCCAGTACTTC. Translating it yields CASSLLQGLQTQYF.

This clonotype turned up a few times. The chain combines TRBV28 with TRBJ2-1; D might be TRBD2 (5 bases). Trimming removed 6 bases at V and 12 bases at J, with 15 bases between. Germline V gene lookup returns CDR1 MDHEN and CDR2 SYDVKM. The CDR3 totals 12 residues. CDR3 in amino acids: CASRLVTGWQFF. DNA for the CDR3: TGTGCCAGCAGACTAGTCACGGGATGGCAGTTCTTC.

This rearrangement joins TRBV12-3 or TRBV12-4 to TRBJ2-7, with D tentatively TRBD1 (6 bases). CDR3 length: 15 residues. The V end lost 6 bases, the J end lost 2 bases, and 17 bases lay between the germline ends. CDR3 in DNA: TGTGCCAGCAGCTTCACCCGGGACAATGCCTACGAGCAGTACTTC. Amino acid sequence: CASSFTRDNAYEQYF.

The chain recombines TRBV3-1 with TRBJ2-1; either TRBD1 or TRBD2 may fit D (5 bases each). The germline V gene has CDR1 LGHDT and CDR2 YNNKEL (reference sequence). V was shortened by 0 bases and J by 6 bases, with 12 bases between the two germline ends. The CDR3 is 15 amino acids. CDR3 in DNA: TGTGCCAGCAGCCAAGATAGAGGGACCCGCAATGAGCAGTTCTTC. It is translated as CASSQDRGTRNEQFF.

In its sample, this clonotype was seen many times. This chain links TRBV24-1 with TRBJ2-1; D may be TRBD2 (6 bases). The CDR3 is 15 amino acids. The V end lost 6 bases, the J end lost 5 bases, and 16 bases lay between the germline ends. Germline-derived CDR1 and CDR2 are KGHDR and SFDVKD. The CDR3: CATSQWDSSNNEQFF. CDR3 bases: TGTGCCACCAGTCAATGGGACTCTTCAAACAATGAGCAGTTCTTC.

This clonotype was seen a few times. This sequence joins TRBV12-3 or TRBV12-4 and TRBJ2-7, with a tentative D call TRBD2 (6 bases). The CDR3 consists of 15 residues. V was shortened by 3 bases and J by 3 bases, with 15 bases between the two germline ends. CDR3 sequence reads: CASSFRGGGDYEQYF. As DNA, the CDR3 is TGTGCCAGCAGTTTTAGGGGAGGTGGAGACTACGAGCAGTACTTC.

In this sample, this clonotype turned up a few times. CDR3 residues: CAISGLVGGVNNEQFF. CDR3 bases: TGTGCCATCAGTGGTTTAGTAGGGGGCGTGAACAATGAGCAGTTCTTC. The chain has TRBV10-3 and TRBJ2-1, with 7 bases lining up with TRBD1. The CDR3 extends over 16 amino acids. Trimming took 4 bases from V and 5 from J; bases not matched to a gene: 11. Germline CDR1 is ENHRY and CDR2 is SYGVKD.

In this sample, this clonotype turned up a few times. This rearrangement joins TRBV4-2 to TRBJ2-5; TRBD2 aligns across 11 bases. The J segment lost 1 base and the V segment lost 0 bases, leaving 7 bases of the junction unmatched. The CDR3 has 18 amino acids. Germline lookup yields CDR1 LGHNA and CDR2 YNFKEQ. The CDR3 sequence: CASSQDGIAGGFQETQYF. CDR3 bases: TGTGCCAGCAGCCAAGATGGTATAGCGGGAGGGTTCCAAGAGACCCAGTACTTC.